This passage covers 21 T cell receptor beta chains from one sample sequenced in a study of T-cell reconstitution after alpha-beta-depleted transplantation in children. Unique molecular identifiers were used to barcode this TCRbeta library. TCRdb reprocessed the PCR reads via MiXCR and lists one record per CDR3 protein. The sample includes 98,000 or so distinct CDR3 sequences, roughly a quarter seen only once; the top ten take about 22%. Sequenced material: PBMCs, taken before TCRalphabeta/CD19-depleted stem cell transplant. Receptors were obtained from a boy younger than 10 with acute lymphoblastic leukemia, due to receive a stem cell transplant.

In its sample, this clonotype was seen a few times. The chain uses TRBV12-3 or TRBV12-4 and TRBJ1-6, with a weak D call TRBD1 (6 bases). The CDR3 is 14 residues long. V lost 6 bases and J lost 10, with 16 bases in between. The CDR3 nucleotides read TGTGCCAGCAGCCTAGGGGGTAACGGGTCACCCCTCCACTTT. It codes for CASSLGGNGSPLHF.

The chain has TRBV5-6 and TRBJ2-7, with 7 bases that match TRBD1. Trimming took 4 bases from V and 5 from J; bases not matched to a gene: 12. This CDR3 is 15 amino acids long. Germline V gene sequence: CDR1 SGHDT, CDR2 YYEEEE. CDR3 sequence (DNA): TGTGCCAGCAGCGCCGTGGGACAGCCCCGGAACGAGCAGTACTTC. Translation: CASSAVGQPRNEQYF.

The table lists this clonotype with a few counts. The CDR3 loop is CASSLVMRGPEGETQYF. DNA for the CDR3: TGTGCCAGCAGTTTAGTCATGCGGGGACCCGAGGGGGAGACCCAGTACTTC. The chain links TRBV28 to TRBJ2-5; tentatively, D is TRBD2 (6 bases). Germline-derived CDR1 and CDR2 are MDHEN and SYDVKM. The length of the CDR3 is 17 residues. Trimming cost V 2 bases and J 5 bases, with 21 bases left between them. Combining the CDR3 with reference TRBV28 and TRBJ2-5 gives the whole variable domain DVKVTQSSRYLVKRTGEKVFLECVQDMDHENMFWYRQDPGLGLRLIYFSYDVKMKEKGDIPEGYSVSREKKERFSLILESASTNQTSMYLCASSLVMRGPEGETQYFGPGTRLLVL.

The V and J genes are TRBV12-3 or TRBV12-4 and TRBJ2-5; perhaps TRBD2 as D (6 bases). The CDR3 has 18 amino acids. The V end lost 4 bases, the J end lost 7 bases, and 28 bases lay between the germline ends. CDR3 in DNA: TGTGCCAGCAGTTCGATCGCGGGGCTAGCGTCTGCCTCGGGGACCCAGTACTTC. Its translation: CASSSIAGLASASGTQYF.

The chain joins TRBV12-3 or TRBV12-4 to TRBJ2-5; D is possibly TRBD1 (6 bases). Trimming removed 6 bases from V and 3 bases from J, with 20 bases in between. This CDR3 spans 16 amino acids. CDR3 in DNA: TGTGCCAGCAGGCCTCACCGGACAGCAGACGAAGAGACCCAGTACTTC. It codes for CASRPHRTADEETQYF.

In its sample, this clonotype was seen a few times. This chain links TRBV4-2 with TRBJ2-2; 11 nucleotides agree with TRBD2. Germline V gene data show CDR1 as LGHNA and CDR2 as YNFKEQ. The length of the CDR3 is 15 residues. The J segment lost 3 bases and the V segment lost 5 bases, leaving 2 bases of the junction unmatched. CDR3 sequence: CASSSGLADTGELFF. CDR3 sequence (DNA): TGTGCCAGCAGCTCGGGACTAGCGGACACCGGGGAGCTGTTTTTT.

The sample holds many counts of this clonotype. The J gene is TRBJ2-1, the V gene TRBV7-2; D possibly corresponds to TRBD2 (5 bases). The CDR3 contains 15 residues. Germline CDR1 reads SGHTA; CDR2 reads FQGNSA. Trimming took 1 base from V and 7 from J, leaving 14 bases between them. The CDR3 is CASSLVASFGNEQFF. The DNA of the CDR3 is TGTGCCAGCAGCTTAGTGGCTAGCTTTGGGAATGAGCAGTTCTTC.

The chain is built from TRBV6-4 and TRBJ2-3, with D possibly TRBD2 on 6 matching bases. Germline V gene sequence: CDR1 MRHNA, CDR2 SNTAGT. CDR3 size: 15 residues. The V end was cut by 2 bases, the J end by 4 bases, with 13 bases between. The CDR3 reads CASSDSGGAPDTQYF. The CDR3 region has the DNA TGTGCCAGCAGTGACAGCGGAGGGGCCCCAGATACGCAGTATTTT.

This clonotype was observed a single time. For the CDR3, the DNA is TGCAGCGTTGTCACTTTGGGGAACACTGAAGCTTTCTTT. Its protein product is CSVVTLGNTEAFF. The J gene is TRBJ1-1, the V gene TRBV29-1; D gene ambiguous. Germline CDR1 SQVTM, CDR2 ANQGSEA. V was cut by 4 bases and J by 1 base, with 10 bases left in between. The CDR3 totals 13 residues.

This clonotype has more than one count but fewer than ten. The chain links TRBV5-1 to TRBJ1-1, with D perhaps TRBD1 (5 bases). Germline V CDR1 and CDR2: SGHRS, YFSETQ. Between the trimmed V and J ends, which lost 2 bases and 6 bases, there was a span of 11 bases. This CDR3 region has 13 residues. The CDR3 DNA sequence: TGCGCCAGCAGCTTCCAGGGAATCCCTGAAGCTTTCTTT. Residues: CASSFQGIPEAFF.

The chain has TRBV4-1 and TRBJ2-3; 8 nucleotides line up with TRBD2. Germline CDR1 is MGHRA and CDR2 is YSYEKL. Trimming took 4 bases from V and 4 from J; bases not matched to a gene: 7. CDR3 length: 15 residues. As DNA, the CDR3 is TGCGCCAGCAGCCTCGGACTAGCTGGCCCAGATACGCAGTATTTT. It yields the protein CASSLGLAGPDTQYF.

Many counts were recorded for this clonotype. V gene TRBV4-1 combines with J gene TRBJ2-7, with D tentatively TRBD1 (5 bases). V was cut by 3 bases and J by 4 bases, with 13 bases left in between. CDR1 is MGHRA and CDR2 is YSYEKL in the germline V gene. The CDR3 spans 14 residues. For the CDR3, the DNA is TGCGCCAGCAGCCACCCCTTGGCAGGGTACGAGCAGTACTTC. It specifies CASSHPLAGYEQYF.

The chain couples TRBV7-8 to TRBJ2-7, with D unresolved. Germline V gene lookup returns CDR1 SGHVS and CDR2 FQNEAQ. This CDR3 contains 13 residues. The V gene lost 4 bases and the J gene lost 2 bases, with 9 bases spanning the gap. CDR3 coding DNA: TGTGCCAGCAGCTACACTTCAACCTACGAGCAGTACTTC. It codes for CASSYTSTYEQYF.

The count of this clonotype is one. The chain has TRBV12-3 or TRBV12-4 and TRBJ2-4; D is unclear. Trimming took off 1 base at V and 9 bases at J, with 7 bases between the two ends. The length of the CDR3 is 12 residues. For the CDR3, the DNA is TGTGCCAGCAGTTTAGATGTTGGCATTCAGTACTTC. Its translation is CASSLDVGIQYF.

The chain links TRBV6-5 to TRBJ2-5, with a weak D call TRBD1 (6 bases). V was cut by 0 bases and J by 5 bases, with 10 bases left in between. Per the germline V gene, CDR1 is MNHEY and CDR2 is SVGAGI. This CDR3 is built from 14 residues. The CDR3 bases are TGTGCCAGCAGTTACTCTGGGGGCCTGGAGACCCAGTACTTC. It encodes CASSYSGGLETQYF.

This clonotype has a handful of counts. CDR3 coding DNA: TGCAGTGCTAGAGATCTAGCGGGAGTAGATACGCAGTATTTT. Its translation: CSARDLAGVDTQYF. This chain links TRBV20-1 with TRBJ2-3, with 10 positions matching TRBD2. Germline V CDR1 and CDR2: DFQATT, SNEGSKA (reference sequence). The CDR3 loop spans 14 amino acids. V lost 0 bases to trimming and J lost 5 bases; unmatched junction nucleotides: 2.

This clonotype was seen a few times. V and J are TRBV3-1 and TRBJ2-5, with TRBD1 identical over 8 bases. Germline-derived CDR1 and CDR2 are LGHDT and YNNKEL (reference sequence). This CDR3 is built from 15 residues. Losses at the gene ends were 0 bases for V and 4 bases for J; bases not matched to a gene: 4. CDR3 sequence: CASSQDPGGIETQYF. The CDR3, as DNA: TGTGCCAGCAGCCAAGATCCAGGGGGCATAGAGACCCAGTACTTC.

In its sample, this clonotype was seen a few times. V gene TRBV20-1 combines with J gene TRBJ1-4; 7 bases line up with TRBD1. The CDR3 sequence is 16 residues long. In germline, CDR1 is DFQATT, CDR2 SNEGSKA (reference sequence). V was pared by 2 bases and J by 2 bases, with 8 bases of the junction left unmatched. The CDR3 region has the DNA TGCAGTGCTAGACGACACAGGGGTGTGACTAATGAAAAACTGTTTTTT. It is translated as CSARRHRGVTNEKLFF.

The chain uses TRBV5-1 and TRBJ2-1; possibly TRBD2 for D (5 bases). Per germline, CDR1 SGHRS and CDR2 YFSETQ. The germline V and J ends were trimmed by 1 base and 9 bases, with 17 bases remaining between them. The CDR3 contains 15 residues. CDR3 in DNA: TGCGCCAGCAGCTTGAAAAGCGGAGGCCTTGGTGAGCAGTTCTTC. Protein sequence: CASSLKSGGLGEQFF.

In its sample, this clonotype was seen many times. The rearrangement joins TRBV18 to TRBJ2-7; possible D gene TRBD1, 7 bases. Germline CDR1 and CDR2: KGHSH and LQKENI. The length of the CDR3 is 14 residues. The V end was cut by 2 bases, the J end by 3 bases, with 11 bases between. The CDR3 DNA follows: TGTGCCAGCTCACCAGGGGGGACAGTCTACGAGCAGTACTTC. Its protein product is CASSPGGTVYEQYF.

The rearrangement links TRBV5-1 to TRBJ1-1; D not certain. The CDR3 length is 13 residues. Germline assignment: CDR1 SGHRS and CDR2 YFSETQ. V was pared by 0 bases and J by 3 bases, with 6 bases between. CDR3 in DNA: TGCGCCAGCAGCTTGGTAGTGGACACTGAAGCTTTCTTT. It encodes CASSLVVDTEAFF.